The clone carrying this T cell receptor (beta chain) was seen just once. Its antigen is still unknown. Data came from immunoSEQ multiplex PCR; TCRdb stores just in-frame clones and leaves some out. Of tens of thousands of clones listed, around nine tenths were seen once; the top ten hold roughly 5%. This CDR3 has 13 residues. V lost 6 bases and J 0 bases, leaving 6 bases between the germline ends. CDR1 is WSHSY, CDR2 SAAADI, per germline. The data were obtained in a study of early stage breast cancer tumors. Across the study: Most invasive tumors, about 80% of the 16, were ER+/PR+/HER2-.

Broader study findings: Bulk DNA sequencing of unsorted cells missed chain pairing and markers.

This TCR derives from a person between 65 and 80 years old with breast cancer. The V and J genes are TRBV10-2 and TRBJ1-5; no reliable D call. The sample was blood. As DNA, the CDR3 is TGCGCCAGCAGCATGAGTAGCAATCAGCCCCAGCATTTT. It codes for CASSMSSNQPQHF.